These 26 T cell receptor beta chains originate from one sample sequenced in a study of T cell responses to AZD1222 COVID-19 vaccine. Repertoires were generated with immunoSEQ multiplex PCR, while TCRdb's copy carries only in-frame clones and drops some. The sample holds approximately 99,000 clones, about 92% seen once. The material was peripheral blood, obtained on day 0 of MenACWY control vaccination. These receptors were collected from an adult in good health.

This clone was seen a single time. The genes are TRBV30 and TRBJ2-5; possibly TRBD2 for D (5 bases). Germline values: CDR1 GTSNPN, CDR2 SVGIG (reference sequence). This CDR3 comprises 12 residues. Trimming removed 2 bases at V and 9 bases at J, with 13 bases between. The CDR3: CAWSIGPGAQYF. CDR3 bases: TGTGCCTGGAGTATAGGGCCCGGGGCCCAGTACTTC. Combining the CDR3 with reference TRBV30 and TRBJ2-5 gives the whole variable domain SQTIHQWPATLVQPVGSPLSLECTVEGTSNPNLYWYRQAAGRGLQLLFYSVGIGQISSEVPQNLSASRPQDRQFILSSKKLLLSDSGFYLCAWSIGPGAQYFGPGTRLLVL.

This clone was seen a single time. The V gene is TRBV5-4, the J gene TRBJ1-2; D unclear. This CDR3 is 14 amino acids long. From germline, CDR1 is SGHNT and CDR2 YYREEE (reference sequence). V was trimmed by 0 bases and J by 7 bases, leaving 13 bases between them. The CDR3 loop reads CASSLDTTLSGYTF. The CDR3, as DNA: TGTGCCAGCAGCTTGGACACCACCCTTTCTGGCTACACCTTC.

V and J are TRBV2 and TRBJ2-1, with D possibly being TRBD2 (6 bases). The germline CDR1 and CDR2 sequences are SNHLY and FYNNEI. V lost 3 bases and J lost 7, with 16 bases in between. The CDR3 extends over 15 amino acids. The CDR3 bases are TGTGCCAGCAGTGATGCCCTTCCGGGGGAAAATGAGCAGTTCTTC. This gives the protein CASSDALPGENEQFF.

This clone was recorded a few times. The chain couples TRBV6-4 to TRBJ2-3, with TRBD2 identical over 11 bases. V shed 3 bases, J shed 1 base, and the junction held 0 bases outside the gene matches. The CDR3 runs 15 residues. The germline V gene encodes CDR1 MRHNA and CDR2 SNTAGT. The CDR3 spells CASSETSGGTDTQYF. The DNA of the CDR3 is TGTGCCAGCAGTGAGACTAGCGGGGGCACAGATACGCAGTATTTT.

This clone is deemed medium-sized. V and J are TRBV3-1 (or the pseudogene TRBV3-2) and TRBJ2-1; possibly TRBD1 or TRBD2 for D (6 bases each). Trimming stripped 5 bases from V and 1 base from J, with 18 bases between. The germline CDR1 and CDR2 sequences are LGHDT and YNNKEL (reference sequence). The CDR3 extends over 17 amino acids. CDR3 nucleotides: TGTGCCAGCAGCAAGGGACATGGCGGAGGGTCCTACAATGAGCAGTTCTTC. Encoded protein: CASSKGHGGGSYNEQFF.

The chain recombines TRBV18 with TRBJ2-1, with D possibly being TRBD1 or TRBD2 (7 bases each). V lost 1 base to trimming and J lost 6 bases, with 13 bases between them. In germline, CDR1 is KGHSH, CDR2 LQKENI. The CDR3 runs 15 residues. CDR3 in amino acids: CASSPLQGGGNEQFF. CDR3 coding DNA: TGTGCCAGCTCACCACTCCAGGGGGGGGGCAATGAGCAGTTCTTC.

Details on this clone: Other DNA sequences in this sample translate to the same CDR3. The genes are TRBV7-2 and TRBJ1-5, with D hard to call. The V gene lost 3 bases and the J gene lost 1 base, with 7 bases spanning the gap. The CDR3 is 14 amino acids. The germline gives CDR1 SGHTA, CDR2 FQGNSA. The CDR3 protein is CASSFTGSNQPQHF. CDR3 coding DNA: TGTGCCAGCAGCTTCACGGGGAGCAATCAGCCCCAGCATTTT.

J is TRBJ2-1 and V is TRBV27; unclear D gene. This CDR3 is 15 amino acids long. Looked up from germline, CDR1 is MNHEY and CDR2 is SMNVEV (reference sequence). V was cut by 2 bases and J by 2 bases, with 10 bases left in between. CDR3 bases: TGTGCCAGCAGTTTAGCGCAGAGGCCCTACAATGAGCAGTTCTTC. This sequence encodes CASSLAQRPYNEQFF.

V is TRBV19 and J is TRBJ2-7, with 10 bases lining up with TRBD1. The junction had 4 bases not matched to a gene; V was cut back by 5 bases and J by 3 bases. The CDR3 sequence is 14 residues long. Germline CDR1 reads LNHDA; CDR2 reads SQIVND (reference sequence). CDR3 bases: TGTGCCAGTAGTCGACAGGGGGCCCTCTACGAGCAGTACTTC. Its protein is CASSRQGALYEQYF.

The genes are TRBV9 and TRBJ2-2, with 8 bases that match TRBD2. The CDR3 covers 16 residues. V was clipped by 6 bases and J by 0 bases; unmatched bases: 7. Germline lookup yields CDR1 SGDLS and CDR2 YYNGEE. The CDR3 nucleotides are TGTGCCAGCAAGGGTAGCGGGGCGCCGAACACCGGGGAGCTGTTTTTT. Its protein is CASKGSGAPNTGELFF.

The rearrangement uses TRBV9 and TRBJ2-1; unclear D gene. The V gene lost 0 bases and the J gene lost 1 base, with 8 bases spanning the gap. The CDR3 extends over 15 amino acids. Germline V gene lookup returns CDR1 SGDLS and CDR2 YYNGEE. CDR3 loop: CASSVESQSYNEQFF. In DNA form, the CDR3 reads TGTGCCAGCAGCGTAGAGTCCCAATCCTACAATGAGCAGTTCTTC.

This chain links TRBV6-5 with TRBJ1-5, with TRBD1 matching over 9 bases. The V gene end was trimmed by 7 bases and the J gene end by 10 bases; junction bases not matched to a gene: 8. The germline CDR1 and CDR2 sequences are MNHEY and SVGAGI. The CDR3 totals 13 residues. The CDR3 nucleotides read TGTGCCAGCACTGGGACAGGGACTAGCCCCCAGCATTTT. This translates into CASTGTGTSPQHF.

The chain uses TRBV2 and TRBJ2-3, with D perhaps TRBD1 or TRBD2 (5 bases each). The CDR3 is 15 amino acids. Trimming cost V 3 bases and J 2 bases, with 12 bases left between them. Germline CDR1 is SNHLY and CDR2 is FYNNEI. In nucleotides, the CDR3 is TGTGCCAGCAGTGATCCGAGGGGAGTCACAGATACGCAGTATTTT. Its protein product is CASSDPRGVTDTQYF.

The V gene is TRBV6-5, the J gene TRBJ2-7, with 10 bases matching TRBD1. Germline values: CDR1 MNHEY, CDR2 SVGAGI. The CDR3 spans 15 residues. The J segment lost 4 bases and the V segment lost 2 bases, leaving 5 bases of the junction unmatched. Written as DNA, the CDR3 is TGTGCCAGCAGTTACCCCGGGACAGGGGTTTACGAGCAGTACTTC. Translated: CASSYPGTGVYEQYF.

J is TRBJ1-5 and V is TRBV15, with D unresolved. CDR3 size: 16 residues. Trimming took 8 bases from V and 0 from J, leaving 17 bases between them. Germline V gene data show CDR1 as LNHNV and CDR2 as YYDKDF (reference sequence). The CDR3 reads CATQIASYYSNQPQHF. In DNA, the CDR3 is TGTGCCACCCAGATCGCCAGTTATTATAGCAATCAGCCCCAGCATTTT.

This clone was observed once. The gene calls are TRBV15 and TRBJ2-1; D assignment may be TRBD1 or TRBD2 (5 bases each). V lost 5 bases and J 9 bases, leaving 20 bases between the germline ends. Germline CDR1 and CDR2: LNHNV and YYDKDF (reference sequence). The CDR3 totals 15 residues. CDR3: CATSYPREGVGEQFF. CDR3 DNA: TGTGCCACCAGCTACCCGAGGGAAGGGGTCGGTGAGCAGTTCTTC.

The genes are TRBV27 and TRBJ2-1; TRBD2 agrees at 11 bases. The trim removed 5 bases at V and 7 bases at J, leaving 10 bases unmatched. This CDR3 region has 16 residues. Germline-derived CDR1 and CDR2 are MNHEY and SMNVEV (reference sequence). DNA of the CDR3: TGTGCCAGCAGTCCAATGGGCCTAGCGGGGGGAAATGAGCAGTTCTTC. It codes for CASSPMGLAGGNEQFF.

This chain connects TRBV7-9 to TRBJ2-2, with a possible D match to TRBD1 (5 bases). This CDR3 spans 15 amino acids. Trimming took 2 bases from V and 5 from J, leaving 12 bases between them. Germline V CDR1 and CDR2: SEHNR, FQNEAQ (reference sequence). CDR3 sequence reads: CASSLTGRVTGELFF. The CDR3, as DNA: TGTGCCAGCAGCTTAACGGGCAGGGTAACCGGGGAGCTGTTTTTT.

V usage is TRBV5-6 and J usage is TRBJ1-1; a possible D gene is TRBD1 (5 bases). Germline lookup yields CDR1 SGHDT and CDR2 YYEEEE. V was trimmed by 4 bases and J by 3 bases, leaving 13 bases between them. The CDR3 length is 14 residues. The CDR3 loop is CASSAGGGDTEAFF. Here the CDR3 DNA reads TGTGCCAGCAGCGCGGGGGGAGGGGACACTGAAGCTTTCTTT.

The rearrangement uses TRBV19 and TRBJ1-1; D is possibly TRBD1 (6 bases). The CDR3 has 15 amino acids. V was pared by 5 bases and J by 0 bases, with 13 bases between. Germline V CDR1 and CDR2: LNHDA, SQIVND (reference sequence). The chain's CDR3 is CASSLTGSVNTEAFF. The CDR3 nucleotides read TGTGCCAGTAGTTTAACAGGGAGTGTGAACACTGAAGCTTTCTTT.

The V and J genes are TRBV7-8 and TRBJ1-5; D is ambiguous. The CDR3 length is 15 residues. CDR1 is SGHVS and CDR2 is FQNEAQ in the germline V gene. Trimming shortened V by 1 base and J by 7 bases, and 14 bases separated the two germline ends. CDR3 amino acids: CASSLVEWGGQPQHF. CDR3 DNA sequence: TGTGCCAGCAGCTTAGTCGAATGGGGAGGACAGCCCCAGCATTTT.

This clone was detected once. The chain's CDR3 is CASSLFGGEQYF. DNA of the CDR3: TGTGCCAGCAGCCTCTTCGGAGGCGAGCAGTACTTC. J is TRBJ2-7 and V is TRBV7-3; the D gene is possibly TRBD2 (5 bases). Germline V gene data show CDR1 as SGHTA and CDR2 as FQGTGA. The CDR3 totals 12 residues. The V end lost 5 bases, the J end lost 6 bases, and 11 bases lay between the germline ends.

In this sample, this clone turned up once. V gene TRBV6-5 combines with J gene TRBJ1-2; D is perhaps TRBD1 (6 bases). The germline CDR1 and CDR2 sequences are MNHEY and SVGAGI. The CDR3 sequence is 15 residues long. The ends were cut back, 6 bases at V and 1 base at J, with 15 bases in the middle. In DNA, the CDR3 is TGTGCCAGCAGACAGGGTGGCCCCATTAACTATGGCTACACCTTC. As protein: CASRQGGPINYGYTF.

The chain couples TRBV6-2 or TRBV6-3 to TRBJ2-3; 8 bases map to TRBD1. From germline, CDR1 is MNHEY and CDR2 SVGEGT. This CDR3 is 16 amino acids long. V shed 2 bases and J 4 bases; nucleotides not matched to a gene: 8. CDR3 sequence: CASSYLAGGLADTQYF. CDR3 DNA: TGTGCCAGCAGTTACCTGGCAGGGGGCTTGGCAGATACGCAGTATTTT.

In its sample, this clone was seen once. The rearrangement joins TRBV12-3 or TRBV12-4 to TRBJ2-7; D gene unclear. V dropped 3 bases and J dropped 2 bases, with 8 bases sitting between them. The CDR3 covers 13 residues. CDR3 bases: TGTGCCAGCAGTTTTAGCAGCACCTACGAGCAGTACTTC. This translates into CASSFSSTYEQYF.

The rearrangement joins TRBV9 to TRBJ1-2; D is unclear. Germline CDR1 and CDR2: SGDLS and YYNGEE. The germline V and J ends were trimmed by 0 bases and 4 bases, with 7 bases remaining between them. This CDR3 is built from 13 residues. Written as DNA, the CDR3 is TGTGCCAGCAGCGTAGGCCAGGTCTATGGCTACACCTTC. Protein product: CASSVGQVYGYTF.